A selection of T cell receptor beta chains follows, all from one sample in a study of tumor-infiltrating lymphocytes in primary liver carcinoma. TCRdb reprocessed the multiplex PCR reads via MiXCR and lists one record per CDR3 protein. The data contain roughly 120,000 distinct CDR3 sequences, 55% to 75% of them singletons. The sample consisted of liver tumor tissue from sampling region 3. The receptors were sampled from a woman aged 60 to 75 with primary liver carcinoma and hepatitis B virus infection. Both conserved end residues are part of each CDR3. A D gene is named only where the DNA matches it firmly. Only some rows state a clone size, as once, few, many or a class for expanded clones.

TRBJ1-2	-	-	TRBV5-6	TGTGCCAGCGACTCCGGGACACCGAACTATGGCTACACCTTC	CASDSGTPNYGYTF
TRBJ2-1	-	-	TRBV7-9	TGTCCCAGCAGCCCACCTGGGGGGGCTAACAATGAGCAGTTCTTC	CPSSPPGGANNEQFF
TRBJ2-3	-	-	TRBV6-2/TRBV6-3	TGTGCCAGCAGTTACGCTGAAACCCGCATAGATACGCAGTATTTT	CASSYAETRIDTQYF
TRBJ2-4	-	many	TRBV28	TGTGCCAGCAGTTTAGCTGACGCAGGGCTCTATGGGGACATTCAGTACTTC	CASSLADAGLYGDIQYF
TRBJ2-7	TRBD1	many	TRBV28	TGTGCCAGCAGTTTAATATTGGGACAGGGGACCTTCTCCTACGAGCAGTACTTC	CASSLILGQGTFSYEQYF
TRBJ1-1	-	many	TRBV29-1	TGCAGCGTTGATTCGCAGTCCAACACTGAAGCTTTCTTT	CSVDSQSNTEAFF
TRBJ1-1	-	-	TRBV11-2	TGTGCCAGCAGCTTAGAGCCGACAGAGAGGGCTTTCTTC	CASSLEPTERAFF
TRBJ2-1	TRBD2	-	TRBV11-2	TGTGCCAGCGGCCCCCGACTAGCAGGAACCCACAATGAGCAGTTCTTC	CASGPRLAGTHNEQFF
TRBJ1-1	TRBD1	many	TRBV28	TGTGCCACCCGGACAGGGCACACTGAAGCTTTCTTT	CATRTGHTEAFF
TRBJ2-1	-	-	TRBV4-1	TGTGCCAGCAGCCAACTCCCTGGGAGAGATGAGCAGTTCTTC	CASSQLPGRDEQFF
TRBJ1-5	-	-	TRBV6-1	TGTGCCAGCAGTGAAGCGACATGGGGCACAGATACGCAGCATTTT	CASSEATWGTDTQHF
TRBJ1-2	-	-	TRBV10-3	TGTGCCATCAGGTCGGGGGAAGAGCCTCCCGGCTACACCTTC	CAIRSGEEPPGYTF
TRBJ2-3	TRBD1	-	TRBV11-2	TGTGCCAACAGCCCCCTGACAGGGGGCACAGTTACGCAGTATTTT	CANSPLTGGTVTQYF
TRBJ2-1	-	once	TRBV11-2	TGTGCCAGTAGACGAGGGGGGAATTCGCGTGAGCAGTTCTTC	CASRRGGNSREQFF
TRBJ2-3	-	-	TRBV11-2	TGTGCCAGCAGCCCGACCCCCAGTGGCAAAGGAACAGATACGCAGTATTTT	CASSPTPSGKGTDTQYF
TRBJ2-7	TRBD2	many	TRBV12-3/TRBV12-4	TGTGCCAGCAGCTTCGGGGGGGGCGACGAGCAGTACTTC	CASSFGGGDEQYF
TRBJ2-3	-	-	TRBV28	TGTGCCAGCGGTTTTCCGGGTGGAGATACGCAGTATTTT	CASGFPGGDTQYF
TRBJ2-3	-	many	TRBV6-2/TRBV6-3	TGTGCCAGCAGTTACTCGACTACTGGGGTTCGGGATACGCAGTATTTT	CASSYSTTGVRDTQYF
TRBJ2-2	-	few	TRBV29-1	TGCGGGATCTACACCGGGGAGCCGTTTTTT	CGIYTGEPFF
TRBJ2-1	TRBD2	-	TRBV6-6	TGTGCCAGCGGCCTGAGAGCGGGAGACCAGGGTAATGAGCAGTTCTTC	CASGLRAGDQGNEQFF
TRBJ2-5	TRBD1	once	TRBV11-2	TGTGCCAGTAGCCGGGACAGAGAAGAGATCCAGTACTTC	CASSRDREEIQYF
TRBJ2-2	-	few	TRBV28	TGTGCCAGCAGCCCCGCGGTTCCGGGAAGTAACACCGGGGAGCTGTTTTTT	CASSPAVPGSNTGELFF
TRBJ2-1	-	-	TRBV11-2	TGTGTCAGTAGCGTAGGCAAGACAGCCTACAATGAGCAGTTCTTC	CVSSVGKTAYNEQFF
TRBJ2-1	-	-	TRBV11-3	TGTGCCAGCAGCGTTCAGGGCTCCTACAATGAGCAATTCTTC	CASSVQGSYNEQFF
TRBJ1-6	-	-	TRBV10-2	TGCGCCAGCAGTGAGTCGGCATTCGGTTCACCCCTCCACTTT	CASSESAFGSPLHF
TRBJ2-1	TRBD2	-	TRBV7-9	TGCGCCAGCCTGGGACTAGCGGAATACAATGAGCAGTTCTTC	CASLGLAEYNEQFF
TRBJ2-5	-	-	TRBV11-2	TGTGCCAACAGCTCAGGAGGGAAAAAAGAGACCCAGTACTTC	CANSSGGKKETQYF
TRBJ2-3	-	few	TRBV5-1	TGCGCCAGCAGCTTGGAGCGCCTAGTTTTGGGCATGCAGTATTTT	CASSLERLVLGMQYF
TRBJ1-4	TRBD1	many	TRBV28	TGTGCCAGCAACCTACAGGGGGCAAATGAAAAACTGTTTTTT	CASNLQGANEKLFF
TRBJ2-1	-	-	TRBV6-5	TGTGCCAGCAGTGTCCAGGGGGGGGCCTACAATGAACGGTTCTTC	CASSVQGGAYNERFF
TRBJ1-1	-	few	TRBV11-2	TGTGCCGGCAGACCTACCCTCGGGACAGAAGCTTTCTTT	CAGRPTLGTEAFF
TRBJ2-1	TRBD2	many	TRBV6-5	TGTGCCAGCTCGTATAGCGGGAGGCCCAGAAGGGGACACAATGAGCAGTTCTTC	CASSYSGRPRRGHNEQFF
TRBJ1-2	-	-	TRBV11-2	TGTGCCAGCAGTTTAGAAGCGGCATCGGGCTACACCTTC	CASSLEAASGYTF
TRBJ2-3	TRBD1	-	TRBV11-2	TGTGCCAGGAACTTAGCCGGACAGGCGATCACAGATATGCAGTATTTT	CARNLAGQAITDMQYF
TRBJ2-7	-	-	TRBV19	TGTGCCAGTAGTCCGCGGGTGGGGAACTCCTACGAGCAGTACTTC	CASSPRVGNSYEQYF
TRBJ2-1	-	-	TRBV11-2	TGTGCCAGCAGCCCTCCAGCTACTAGTGTAGTGTTCGATGAGCGGTTCTTC	CASSPPATSVVFDERFF
TRBJ1-5	TRBD1	-	TRBV2	TGTGCCAGCATGGGACAGAGAGTTCAGCCCCAGCATTTT	CASMGQRVQPQHF
TRBJ2-2	-	-	TRBV11-2	TGTGCCAGCAGCCGTCAAGCGTGGTCAGTAGTCACCTGGGAACTGTTTTTT	CASSRQAWSVVTWELFF
TRBJ1-1	-	-	TRBV11-3	TGTGCCAGCAGCCCCTCCCCGGACGGCAGGGTTTTCTTT	CASSPSPDGRVFF
TRBJ2-7	TRBD2	-	TRBV20-1	TGCAGTGCTAGACCCGGGACTAGCGCTTACGAGCAGTACTTC	CSARPGTSAYEQYF
TRBJ1-2	-	-	TRBV11-2	TGTGCCACCAGTCCCGGGACGGAATATGGATACACCTTC	CATSPGTEYGYTF
TRBJ2-5	-	-	TRBV5-1	TGCGCCAGCAGCTTGGGCAGGGTTTCAGTGGGTGCGGAGGCCCAGTACTTC	CASSLGRVSVGAEAQYF